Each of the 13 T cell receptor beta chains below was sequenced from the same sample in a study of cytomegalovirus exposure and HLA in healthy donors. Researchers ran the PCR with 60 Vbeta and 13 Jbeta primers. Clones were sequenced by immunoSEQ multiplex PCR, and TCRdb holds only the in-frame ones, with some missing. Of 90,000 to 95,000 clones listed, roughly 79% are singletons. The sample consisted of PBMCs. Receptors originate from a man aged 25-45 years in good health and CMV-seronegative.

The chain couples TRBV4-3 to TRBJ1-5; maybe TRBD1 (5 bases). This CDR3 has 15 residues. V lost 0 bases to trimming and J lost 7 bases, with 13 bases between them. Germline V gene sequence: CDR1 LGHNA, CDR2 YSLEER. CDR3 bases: TGCGCCAGCAGCCAAGATTCAGCAGGGCGACAGCCCCAGCATTTT. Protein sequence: CASSQDSAGRQPQHF.

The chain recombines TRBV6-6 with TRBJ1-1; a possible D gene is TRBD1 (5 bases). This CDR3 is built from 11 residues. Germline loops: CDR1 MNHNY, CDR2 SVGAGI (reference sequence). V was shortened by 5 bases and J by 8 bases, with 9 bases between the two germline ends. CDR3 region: CASSARGEAFF. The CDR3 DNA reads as TGTGCCAGCAGTGCCCGGGGGGAAGCTTTCTTT.

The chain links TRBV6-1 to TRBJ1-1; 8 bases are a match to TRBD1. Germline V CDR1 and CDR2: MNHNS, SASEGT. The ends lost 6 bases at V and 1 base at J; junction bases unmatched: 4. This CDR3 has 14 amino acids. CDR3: CASRVTGGNTEAFF. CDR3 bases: TGTGCCAGCAGGGTCACAGGGGGGAACACTGAAGCTTTCTTT.

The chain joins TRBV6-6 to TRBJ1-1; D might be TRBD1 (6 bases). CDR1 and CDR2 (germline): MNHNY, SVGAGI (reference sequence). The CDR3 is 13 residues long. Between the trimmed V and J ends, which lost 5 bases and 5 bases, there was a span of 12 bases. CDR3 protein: CASSKQGRTEAFF. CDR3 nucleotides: TGTGCCAGCAGTAAACAGGGAAGGACTGAAGCTTTCTTT.

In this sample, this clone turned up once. CDR3 bases: TGCGCCAGCAGCTTGGCGACCGGACTAGCGGCCTACAATGAGCAGTTCTTC. Translation gives CASSLATGLAAYNEQFF. V usage is TRBV5-1 and J usage is TRBJ2-1; the match to TRBD2 covers 10 bases. This CDR3 has 17 residues. V trimming: 0 bases; J trimming: 2 bases; junction bases outside the gene matches: 5. Per germline, CDR1 SGHRS and CDR2 YFSETQ. Using reference TRBV5-1 and TRBJ2-1 for the parts outside the CDR3, the full variable domain is KAGVTQTPRYLIKTRGQQVTLSCSPISGHRSVSWYQQTPGQGLQFLFEYFSETQRNKGNFPGRFSGRQFSNSRSEMNVSTLELGDSALYLCASSLATGLAAYNEQFFGPGTRLTVL.

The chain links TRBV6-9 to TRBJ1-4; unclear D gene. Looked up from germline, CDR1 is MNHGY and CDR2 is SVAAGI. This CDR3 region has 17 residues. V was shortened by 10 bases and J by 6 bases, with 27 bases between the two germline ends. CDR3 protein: CATPEGPEEGKYEKLFF. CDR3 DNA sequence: TGTGCCACTCCGGAGGGTCCCGAAGAGGGAAAATATGAAAAACTGTTTTTT.

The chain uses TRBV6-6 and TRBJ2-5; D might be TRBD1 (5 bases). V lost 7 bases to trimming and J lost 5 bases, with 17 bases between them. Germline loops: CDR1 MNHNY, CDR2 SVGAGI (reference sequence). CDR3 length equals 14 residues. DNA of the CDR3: TGTGCCAGCACCCATAGGGGCGAGAGGGAGACCCAGTACTTC. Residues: CASTHRGERETQYF.

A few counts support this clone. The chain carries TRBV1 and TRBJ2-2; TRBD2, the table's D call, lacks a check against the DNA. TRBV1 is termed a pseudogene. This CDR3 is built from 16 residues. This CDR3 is CTSSLDLAVNTGELFF. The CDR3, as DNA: TGCACCAGCAGCCTCGATCTAGCGGTGAACACCGGGGAGCTGTTTTTT.

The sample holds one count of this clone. For the CDR3, the DNA is TGTGCCAGCAGCCAAGGAGGACCCCTGGGAACTGAAGCTTTCTTT. Its translation: CASSQGGPLGTEAFF. The chain carries TRBV5-6 and TRBJ1-1; D is ambiguous. V shed 4 bases and J shed 5 bases, with 18 bases lying between them. The CDR3 extends over 15 amino acids. Per germline, CDR1 SGHDT and CDR2 YYEEEE.

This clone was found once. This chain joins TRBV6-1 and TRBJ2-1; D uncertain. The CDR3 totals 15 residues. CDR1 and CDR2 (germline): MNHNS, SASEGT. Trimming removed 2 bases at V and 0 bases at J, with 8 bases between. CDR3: CASSEYGRSYNEQFF. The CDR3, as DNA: TGTGCCAGCAGTGAATATGGGCGCTCCTACAATGAGCAGTTCTTC.

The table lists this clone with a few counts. The CDR3 bases are TGTGCCAGCAGCTTTCACCGGACAGGGGGAACCCACGAGCAGTACTTC. It translates to CASSFHRTGGTHEQYF. The J gene is TRBJ2-7, the V gene TRBV9; 10 nucleotides line up with TRBD1. Looked up from germline, CDR1 is SGDLS and CDR2 is YYNGEE. The V gene end was trimmed by 4 bases and the J gene end by 5 bases; junction bases not matched to a gene: 12. The CDR3 spans 16 residues.

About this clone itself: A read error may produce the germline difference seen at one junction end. CDR3 loop: CASSTQGNAEAFF. In nucleotides, the CDR3 is TGTGCCAGTAGTACACAGGGGAACGCTGAAGCTTTCTTT. This sequence joins TRBV19 and TRBJ1-1, with 7 positions matching TRBD1. Germline CDR1 reads LNHDA; CDR2 reads SQIVND (reference sequence). The CDR3 runs to 13 residues. The variable domain in full, completed from reference TRBV19 and TRBJ1-1, reads DGGITQSPKYLFRKEGQNVTLSCEQNLNHDAMYWYRQDPGQGLRLIYYSQIVNDFQKGDIAEGYSVSREKKESFPLTVTSAQKNPTAFYLCASSTQGNAEAFFGQGTRLTVV.

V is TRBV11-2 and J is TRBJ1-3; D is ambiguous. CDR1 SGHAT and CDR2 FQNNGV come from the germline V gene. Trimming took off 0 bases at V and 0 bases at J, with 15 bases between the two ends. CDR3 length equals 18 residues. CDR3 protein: CASSLDQQSYVSGNTIYF. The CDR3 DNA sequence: TGTGCCAGCAGCTTAGATCAACAGAGTTACGTCTCTGGAAACACCATATATTTT.